Below are 8 T cell receptor beta chains sequenced from a single sample in a study of PD-1 blockade in classical Hodgkin lymphoma. The repertoire was sequenced with immunoSEQ multiplex PCR; TCRdb's copy has only in-frame clones and lacks some. The sample lists about 15,000 clones; around nine tenths were seen once. Specified time point: cycle 4 day 1 (C4D1), after 6 weeks of nivolumab. The patients all showed relapse after autologous stem cell transplantation, while their brentuximab vedotin exposure varied. Thawed PBMCs underwent magnetic negative selection to obtain purified CD8+ T cells. The sample was CD8+ T cells from blood, taken before the fourth cycle of nivolumab. These receptors all come from a human donor with classical Hodgkin lymphoma.

V is TRBV6-1 and J is TRBJ1-1; the match to TRBD1 covers 7 bases. Germline trimming cut 3 bases from V and 4 bases from J; bases unmatched to any gene: 14. This CDR3 region has 17 residues. Germline CDR1 and CDR2: MNHNS and SASEGT. CDR3 DNA sequence: TGTGCCAGCAGTGATTGGGGCCTTCAGGGGGTAACCACTGAAGCTTTCTTT. Protein product: CASSDWGLQGVTTEAFF.

The chain couples TRBV27 to TRBJ2-7; a possible D gene is TRBD2 (5 bases). The ends were cut back, 5 bases at V and 2 bases at J, with 10 bases in the middle. This CDR3 is built from 13 residues. Germline CDR1 and CDR2: MNHEY and SMNVEV (reference sequence). CDR3 nucleotide sequence: TGTGCCAGCAGTCTCGGGGAAACCTACGAGCAGTACTTC. Residues: CASSLGETYEQYF.

The chain couples TRBV6-6 to TRBJ2-7, with 8 bases identical to TRBD2. Looked up from germline, CDR1 is MNHNY and CDR2 is SVGAGI (reference sequence). V lost 2 bases, J lost 4 bases, and 7 bases stayed unmatched. The CDR3 totals 15 residues. The CDR3 sequence: CASSYPREGRYEQYF. DNA for the CDR3: TGTGCCAGCAGTTACCCCCGGGAGGGTCGGTACGAGCAGTACTTC.

The V and J genes are TRBV27 and TRBJ2-7; 11 positions agree with TRBD2. Germline lookup yields CDR1 MNHEY and CDR2 SMNVEV (reference sequence). The CDR3 has 15 residues. V was pared by 2 bases and J by 6 bases, with 6 bases of the junction left unmatched. As DNA, the CDR3 is TGTGCCAGCAGTTTAACACTAGCGGGAGTTTCCGAGCAGTACTTC. Translated: CASSLTLAGVSEQYF.

The rearrangement uses TRBV11-2 and TRBJ1-2; TRBD1 matches 8 bases. The length of the CDR3 is 14 residues. Per germline, CDR1 SGHAT and CDR2 FQNNGV. Trimming took 4 bases from V and 8 from J; bases not matched to a gene: 9. The CDR3 region has the DNA TGTGCCAGCAGCTCCGGACAGGGCTCAGACGGCTACACCTTC. Its translation is CASSSGQGSDGYTF.

This chain connects TRBV28 to TRBJ1-4, with TRBD1 as a possible D gene (5 bases). Germline V gene sequence: CDR1 MDHEN, CDR2 SYDVKM. This CDR3 is 13 amino acids long. Between the trimmed V and J ends, which lost 4 bases and 5 bases, there was a span of 8 bases. The CDR3 reads CASSWRDNEKLFF. Written as DNA, the CDR3 is TGTGCCAGCAGTTGGAGGGACAATGAAAAACTGTTTTTT.

This clone was recorded once. V usage is TRBV28 and J usage is TRBJ2-3, with D tentatively TRBD2 (5 bases). Trimming removed 6 bases at V and 0 bases at J, with 13 bases between. CDR3 length equals 15 residues. The germline CDR1 and CDR2 sequences are MDHEN and SYDVKM. CDR3 sequence reads: CASRRTSLSTDTQYF. CDR3 in DNA: TGTGCCAGCAGAAGGACTTCCCTTAGCACAGATACGCAGTATTTT. Looking up the rest from reference TRBV28 and TRBJ2-3 gives the full variable domain: DVKVTQSSRYLVKRTGEKVFLECVQDMDHENMFWYRQDPGLGLRLIYFSYDVKMKEKGDIPEGYSVSREKKERFSLILESASTNQTSMYLCASRRTSLSTDTQYFGPGTRLTVL.

V is TRBV10-1 and J is TRBJ1-5; a weak D match, TRBD1 (6 bases). Germline V lookup: CDR1 WNHNN, CDR2 SYGVQD (reference sequence). CDR3 length equals 13 residues. The germline V and J ends were trimmed by 2 bases and 5 bases, with 7 bases remaining between them. The CDR3 here is CASSEAGDQPQHF. CDR3 nucleotide sequence: TGCGCCAGCAGTGAGGCAGGGGATCAGCCCCAGCATTTT.